Ten or more counts support the clone carrying this T cell receptor beta chain. No antigen is known for it. Amplified TCR beta CDR3 regions derived from RNA transcripts. The HTBI primer set was used in a first-round RT-PCR of the TCR CDR3. TCRdb redid the calling of the multiplex PCR reads with MiXCR, one entry per CDR3 protein. The sample has roughly 650,000 distinct CDR3 sequences; approximately 15% are singletons. Not enrolled were patients with uncontrolled infection, other autoimmune disease, pregnancy or lactation. This specimen belongs to a study of T cells in Graves' hyperthyroidism and ophthalmopathy. Study-level information: It was at initial diagnosis, before any treatment, that peripheral blood was collected.

V lost 1 base to trimming and J lost 7 bases; unmatched junction nucleotides: 7. In germline, CDR1 is MDHEN, CDR2 SYDVKM. The CDR3 length is 15 residues. The study's findings and limits: From stable hyperthyroidism, ophthalmopathy was set apart by a 13 V-J model. Researchers found most expanded thyroid clonotypes above 0.001 in blood as well.

The clonotype originates from a woman aged 40 to 50 with Graves' ophthalmopathy. The material sequenced was blood. The chain combines TRBV28 with TRBJ2-1; 7 bases are a match to TRBD1. The CDR3 DNA reads TGTGCCAGCAGTTTATCCCCCACAGGGGTGAATGAGCAGTTCTTC. Translating it yields CASSLSPTGVNEQFF.